Following are 6 T cell receptor beta chains from one sample sequenced in a study of T cells in Graves' hyperthyroidism and ophthalmopathy. From RNA transcripts, TCR beta CDR3 regions were amplified. Researchers ran a first-round RT-PCR on the TCR CDR3 using the HTBI primer set. One entry per CDR3 protein, called by TCRdb with MiXCR from the multiplex PCR reads. The sample shows 300,000 to 450,000 distinct CDR3 sequences, roughly 20% of them seen only once. Sample: blood. These receptors all come from a woman in her 40s with Graves' ophthalmopathy.

This clonotype turned up a few times. J is TRBJ2-1 and V is TRBV6-2 or TRBV6-3; D is uncertain. The CDR3 consists of 13 residues. Germline loops: CDR1 MNHEY, CDR2 SVGEGT. Between the trimmed V and J ends, which lost 0 bases and 9 bases, there was a span of 9 bases. DNA for the CDR3: TGTGCCAGCAGTTACTCGACTGGGTTTGAGCAGTTCTTC. Its translation: CASSYSTGFEQFF.

This clonotype has ten or more counts. CDR3 residues: CASSPEVGGKFGNEQYF. The CDR3 DNA reads TGTGCCAGCTCACCCGAGGTGGGGGGTAAGTTTGGCAACGAGCAGTACTTC. The chain employs TRBV18 and TRBJ2-7; D is possibly TRBD2 (6 bases). The V end was cut by 3 bases, the J end by 5 bases, with 23 bases between. Germline V CDR1 and CDR2: KGHSH, LQKENI. This CDR3 region has 17 residues.

This clonotype was seen more than once but under ten times. The chain is built from TRBV4-1 and TRBJ1-1; the match to TRBD1 covers 8 bases. V gave up 0 bases and J gave up 4 bases; unmatched junction bases: 1. CDR1 and CDR2 (germline): MGHRA, YSYEKL. The CDR3 has 14 residues. CDR3 loop: CASSQDRGPTEAFF. CDR3 nucleotides: TGCGCCAGCAGCCAAGACAGGGGGCCCACTGAAGCTTTCTTT.

This clonotype has ten or more counts. This rearrangement joins TRBV30 to TRBJ2-2; D is unclear. V lost 1 base and J lost 0, with 6 bases in between. The CDR3 is made up of 14 amino acids. From germline, CDR1 is GTSNPN and CDR2 SVGIG (reference sequence). The CDR3 spells CAWSGVANTGELFF. The CDR3 DNA follows: TGTGCCTGGAGTGGCGTAGCGAACACCGGGGAGCTGTTTTTT.

This clonotype was recorded a few times. V is TRBV7-2 and J is TRBJ2-5; TRBD1 agrees at 9 bases. Germline CDR1 is SGHTA and CDR2 is FQGNSA. The V and J ends lost 4 bases and 4 bases, in that order; junction bases with no gene match: 7. This CDR3 region has 15 residues. The CDR3 sequence: CASSSGTGLLETQYF. Here the CDR3 DNA reads TGTGCCAGCAGCTCCGGGACAGGGCTGTTAGAGACCCAGTACTTC.

The chain combines TRBV6-5 with TRBJ2-6, with 7 bases fitting TRBD1. The CDR3 extends over 17 amino acids. Germline values: CDR1 MNHEY, CDR2 SVGAGI. V dropped 0 bases and J dropped 3; count of bases not matched to a gene: 5. CDR3 sequence (DNA): TGTGCCAGCAGTTACTCGGCAGGGGGTAGTGGGGCCAACGTCCTGACTTTC. This sequence encodes CASSYSAGGSGANVLTF.